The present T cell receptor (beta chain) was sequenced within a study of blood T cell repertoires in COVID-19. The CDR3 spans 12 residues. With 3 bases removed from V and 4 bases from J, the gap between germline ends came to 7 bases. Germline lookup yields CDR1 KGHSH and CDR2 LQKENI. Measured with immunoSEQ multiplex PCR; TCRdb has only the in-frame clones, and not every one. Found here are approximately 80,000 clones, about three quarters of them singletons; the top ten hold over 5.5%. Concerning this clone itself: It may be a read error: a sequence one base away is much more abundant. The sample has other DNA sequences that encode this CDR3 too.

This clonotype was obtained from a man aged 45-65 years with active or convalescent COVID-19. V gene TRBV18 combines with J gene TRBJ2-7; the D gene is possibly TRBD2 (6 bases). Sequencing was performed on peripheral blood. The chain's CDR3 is CASSPEGYEQYF. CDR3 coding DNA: TGTGCCAGCTCACCGGAGGGTTACGAGCAGTACTTC.